A single sample is the source of the 14 T cell receptor beta chains below, sequenced in a study of CD8 T cells in ankylosing spondylitis. From the 5' RACE reads, TCRdb called clonotypes with MiXCR, one entry per CDR3 protein. The table lists 150,000 or so distinct CDR3 sequences, roughly 31% of them singletons. The specimen sequenced was synovial fluid, either unsorted or a sorted T cell fraction (not recorded which). The receptors derive from a male donor with ankylosing spondylitis.

This chain joins TRBV13 and TRBJ2-3; D is undetermined. CDR3 length: 16 amino acids. From germline, CDR1 is PRHDT and CDR2 FYEKMQ (reference sequence). Trimming took off 5 bases at V and 0 bases at J, with 15 bases between the two ends. In DNA form, the CDR3 reads TGTGCCAGCAGCCCCGGGCTCCTTGCTAGCACAGATACGCAGTATTTT. Translating gives CASSPGLLASTDTQYF.

The rearrangement joins TRBV12-3 or TRBV12-4 to TRBJ2-1, with 10 bases identical to TRBD2. CDR3 length equals 15 residues. The V and J ends lost 4 bases and 5 bases, in that order; junction bases with no gene match: 5. The CDR3 DNA reads TGTGCCAGCAGTTCCGGGACTAGCGCCCACAATGAGCAGTTCTTC. As protein: CASSSGTSAHNEQFF.

The rearrangement uses TRBV20-1 and TRBJ2-7; weak D call: TRBD1 (6 bases). Germline V gene data show CDR1 as DFQATT and CDR2 as SNEGSKA (reference sequence). Trimming stripped 5 bases from V and 2 bases from J, with 10 bases between. The CDR3 sequence is 12 residues long. Here the CDR3 DNA reads TGCAGTGCTGAAGACAGGACCTACGAGCAGTACTTC. It translates to CSAEDRTYEQYF.

The chain recombines TRBV7-2 with TRBJ1-3; D unresolved. Trimming pared 5 bases from V and 0 bases from J, leaving 11 bases between. Germline V CDR1 and CDR2: SGHTA, FQGNSA. CDR3 length: 15 amino acids. The chain's CDR3 is CASSPRVGSGNTIYF. The CDR3 DNA is TGTGCCAGCAGCCCTCGGGTCGGCTCTGGAAACACCATATATTTT.

V usage is TRBV5-6 and J usage is TRBJ2-3; 9 nucleotides agree with TRBD1. This CDR3 spans 14 amino acids. Germline V gives CDR1 SGHDT, CDR2 YYEEEE. The ends lost 4 bases at V and 14 bases at J; junction bases unmatched: 14. CDR3 sequence: CASSAGTGSLRAYF. CDR3 nucleotides: TGTGCCAGCAGCGCCGGGACAGGGTCCTTGCGGGCGTATTTT.

The genes are TRBV30 and TRBJ2-3; no firm D call. CDR3 size: 12 residues. Germline V gene lookup returns CDR1 GTSNPN and CDR2 SVGIG (reference sequence). V was shortened by 5 bases and J by 5 bases, with 11 bases between the two germline ends. The CDR3 region is CAWLPVQDTQYF. CDR3 DNA: TGTGCCTGGTTACCCGTGCAAGATACGCAGTATTTT.

This clonotype was recorded a few times. The chain links TRBV11-1 to TRBJ2-1, with D possibly being TRBD2 (6 bases). Trimming shortened V by 3 bases and J by 12 bases, and 15 bases separated the two germline ends. This CDR3 region has 13 residues. CDR1 and CDR2 (germline): SGHAT, FQDESV (reference sequence). CDR3 sequence (DNA): TGTGCCAGCAGCTTTGTCGGGGGTCGGGGGCAGTTCTTC. Translation gives CASSFVGGRGQFF.

The chain recombines TRBV7-3 with TRBJ2-5; TRBD1 matches 9 bases. With 5 bases clipped from V and 7 bases from J, the junction kept 11 bases outside the gene matches. Per germline, CDR1 SGHTA and CDR2 FQGTGA. This CDR3 is 15 amino acids long. Written as DNA, the CDR3 is TGTGCCAGCAGCCCGGGGACAGGGAAGGAAGGGACCCAGTACTTC. Protein: CASSPGTGKEGTQYF.

The CDR3 DNA sequence: TGTGCCAGCAGCTTGGAGGCGGCCATGAACACTGAAGCTTTCTTT. It yields the protein CASSLEAAMNTEAFF. The rearrangement joins TRBV5-5 to TRBJ1-1; D is undetermined. The V and J ends lost 0 bases and 0 bases respectively, with 9 bases between them. The CDR3 spans 15 residues. CDR1 is SGHKS and CDR2 is YYEKEE in the germline V gene (reference sequence). Looking up the rest from reference TRBV5-5 and TRBJ1-1 gives the full variable domain: DAGVTQSPTHLIKTRGQQVTLRCSPISGHKSVSWYQQVLGQGPQFIFQYYEKEERGRGNFPDRFSARQFPNYSSELNVNALLLGDSALYLCASSLEAAMNTEAFFGQGTRLTVV.

This clonotype was recorded at least ten times. This chain joins TRBV2 and TRBJ1-2; D is unresolved. Trimming took 2 bases from V and 4 from J, leaving 11 bases between them. The germline gives CDR1 SNHLY, CDR2 FYNNEI. The CDR3 is 14 amino acids. The CDR3 reads CASSEIPTVYGYTF. CDR3 in DNA: TGTGCCAGCAGTGAAATACCCACCGTCTATGGCTACACCTTC.

The genes are TRBV10-3 and TRBJ2-7; TRBD1 aligns across 10 bases. J lost 4 bases, V lost 3 bases, and 9 bases had no gene match. Looked up from germline, CDR1 is ENHRY and CDR2 is SYGVKD. The CDR3 has 16 amino acids. CDR3 amino acids: CAISDPGQGRGYEQYF. As DNA, the CDR3 is TGTGCCATCAGTGACCCGGGACAGGGGAGAGGGTACGAGCAGTACTTC.

This clonotype was counted many times. The V gene is TRBV18, the J gene TRBJ1-5; tentative D call: TRBD1 (6 bases). Trimming removed 4 bases from V and 7 bases from J, with 11 bases in between. The CDR3 length is 13 residues. Per germline, CDR1 KGHSH and CDR2 LQKENI. CDR3 protein: CASSRAQGQPQHF. Here the CDR3 DNA reads TGTGCCAGCTCACGTGCACAGGGACAGCCCCAGCATTTT.

There are many counts of this clonotype. V is TRBV11-3 and J is TRBJ2-2; a possible D gene is TRBD1 (6 bases). Trimming removed 5 bases at V and 1 base at J, with 11 bases between. CDR1 and CDR2 from the germline V gene are SGHNT and YENEEA. This CDR3 region has 15 residues. CDR3 region: CASSLRDKNTGELFF. The CDR3 DNA follows: TGTGCCAGCAGCCTCCGGGACAAGAACACCGGGGAGCTGTTTTTT.

This clonotype has more than one count but fewer than ten. The gene calls are TRBV19 and TRBJ1-2; the D is unclear. CDR3 length: 14 residues. CDR1 and CDR2 (germline): LNHDA, SQIVND (reference sequence). Trimming cost V 4 bases and J 8 bases, with 17 bases left between them. CDR3 nucleotide sequence: TGTGCCAGTAGTACCACCGGGCTGGTGGGAGGCTACACCTTC. Its translation: CASSTTGLVGGYTF.